Presented here are 22 T cell receptor beta chains from one specimen sequenced in a study of T-cell memory formation after mild COVID-19. A single record per CDR3 protein comes from TCRdb applying MiXCR to the 5' RACE reads. Among around 250,000 distinct CDR3 sequences listed, over 15% were seen once. Sequencing was done on a sample of PBMCs or a T cell subset sorted from them (not recorded which). These receptors originate from an adult woman who had mild COVID-19 (a few samples of this study predate the infection). Cell type and time point are not known.

V and J are TRBV7-6 and TRBJ2-7, with TRBD1 matching over 7 bases. J lost 1 base, V lost 4 bases, and 10 bases had no gene match. The V gene's germline CDR1 is SGHVS and CDR2 FNYEAQ. CDR3 length: 16 residues. The chain's CDR3 is CASSSTPQGLSYEQYF. CDR3 bases: TGTGCCAGCAGCTCAACCCCACAGGGGCTTTCCTACGAGCAGTACTTC. Variable domain in full (rest from reference TRBV7-6 and TRBJ2-7): GAGVSQSPRYKVTKRGQDVALRCDPISGHVSLYWYRQALGQGPEFLTYFNYEAQQDKSGLPNDRFSAERPEGSISTLTIQRTEQRDSAMYRCASSSTPQGLSYEQYFGPGTRLTVT.

This clonotype was detected only a few times. The rearrangement uses TRBV7-9 and TRBJ1-2, with 9 bases matching TRBD1. The V segment lost 11 bases and the J segment 6 bases; nucleotides outside the gene matches: 16. The germline CDR1 and CDR2 sequences are SEHNR and FQNEAQ (reference sequence). This CDR3 region has 15 residues. CDR3 DNA sequence: TGTGCCGGCACCGGACGACGGGACAGGGAGGATGGCTACACCTTC. Amino acid sequence: CAGTGRRDREDGYTF.

The chain uses TRBV9 and TRBJ2-1, with unresolved D. V lost 4 bases to trimming and J lost 1 base, with 15 bases between them. The CDR3 consists of 16 residues. Germline loops: CDR1 SGDLS, CDR2 YYNGEE. Written as DNA, the CDR3 is TGTGCCAGCAGCCCACTGGTAGGCGGTTCCTACAATGAGCAGTTCTTC. Translating gives CASSPLVGGSYNEQFF.

The chain uses TRBV5-4 and TRBJ2-5; TRBD2 matches 10 bases. The V and J ends lost 4 bases and 1 base, in that order; junction bases with no gene match: 4. Germline lookup yields CDR1 SGHNT and CDR2 YYREEE (reference sequence). The CDR3 has 15 residues. The CDR3 region has the DNA TGTGCCAGCAGCGGGGCTAGCGGGGGCCAAGAGACCCAGTACTTC. This sequence encodes CASSGASGGQETQYF.

This chain joins TRBV5-1 and TRBJ2-1, with 9 bases matching TRBD2. The ends lost 2 bases at V and 2 bases at J; junction bases unmatched: 5. Germline assignment: CDR1 SGHRS and CDR2 YFSETQ. The CDR3 runs 16 residues. The CDR3 nucleotides are TGCGCCAGCAGCTTTCAGCGGGAGGTCGCCTACAATGAGCAGTTCTTC. Translation gives CASSFQREVAYNEQFF.

This chain connects TRBV2 to TRBJ2-6; D uncertain. Germline lookup yields CDR1 SNHLY and CDR2 FYNNEI. V lost 7 bases to trimming and J lost 0 bases, with 10 bases between them. There are 15 residues in the CDR3. CDR3 sequence reads: CASTARFSGANVLTF. Written as DNA, the CDR3 is TGTGCCAGCACCGCGCGGTTCTCTGGGGCCAACGTCCTGACTTTC.

Only a few counts were recorded for this clonotype. The rearrangement links TRBV19 to TRBJ2-2; TRBD2 might be the D (6 bases). Germline values: CDR1 LNHDA, CDR2 SQIVND (reference sequence). V was pared by 10 bases and J by 3 bases, with 18 bases between. The CDR3 is made up of 15 amino acids. DNA for the CDR3: TGTGCCACCAACCTAGGCGGGGTACACACCGGGGAGCTGTTTTTT. Residues: CATNLGGVHTGELFF. Complete variable domain (other parts from reference TRBV19 and TRBJ2-2): DGGITQSPKYLFRKEGQNVTLSCEQNLNHDAMYWYRQDPGQGLRLIYYSQIVNDFQKGDIAEGYSVSREKKESFPLTVTSAQKNPTAFYLCATNLGGVHTGELFFGEGSRLTVL.

This chain uses TRBV18 with TRBJ2-2; TRBD1 aligns across 8 bases. V gave up 3 bases and J gave up 1 base; unmatched junction bases: 4. Germline CDR1 reads KGHSH; CDR2 reads LQKENI. There are 16 residues in the CDR3. CDR3 amino acids: CASSPGQALNTGELFF. DNA for the CDR3: TGTGCCAGCTCACCGGGACAGGCACTGAACACCGGGGAGCTGTTTTTT.

The chain carries TRBV10-3 and TRBJ2-3; 12 bases align to TRBD2. This CDR3 has 15 residues. Per germline, CDR1 ENHRY and CDR2 SYGVKD. Trimming took 6 bases from V and 1 from J; bases not matched to a gene: 2. The CDR3 bases are TGTGCCATCAGAGGGACTAGCGGGCGCACAGATACGCAGTATTTT. Translated, it gives CAIRGTSGRTDTQYF.

This clonotype was seen more than once but under ten times. The chain links TRBV7-8 to TRBJ2-1, with a tentative D call TRBD2 (5 bases). Looked up from germline, CDR1 is SGHVS and CDR2 is FQNEAQ. The V gene lost 1 base and the J gene lost 5 bases, with 9 bases spanning the gap. This CDR3 has 14 residues. CDR3 sequence reads: CASSLGTSNNEQFF. As DNA, the CDR3 is TGTGCCAGCAGCTTAGGGACTTCCAACAATGAGCAGTTCTTC.

This chain links TRBV10-3 with TRBJ2-3; the D is unclear. The CDR3 consists of 13 residues. CDR1 ENHRY and CDR2 SYGVKD come from the germline V gene. Trimming stripped 2 bases from V and 0 bases from J, with 3 bases between. The CDR3 is CAISEASTDTQYF. The CDR3 DNA sequence: TGTGCCATCAGTGAGGCTAGCACAGATACGCAGTATTTT.

This chain connects TRBV19 to TRBJ2-5, with TRBD1 matching over 8 bases. Germline-derived CDR1 and CDR2 are LNHDA and SQIVND (reference sequence). The CDR3 has 15 residues. J was trimmed by 5 bases and V by 5 bases; bases with no gene match: 10. The CDR3 is CASSLRTGIRETQYF. Here the CDR3 DNA reads TGTGCCAGTAGTTTACGGACAGGGATAAGGGAGACCCAGTACTTC.

This rearrangement joins TRBV9 to TRBJ2-2; D remains unclear. In germline, CDR1 is SGDLS, CDR2 YYNGEE. This CDR3 spans 14 amino acids. Trimming left V 5 bases short and J 0 bases short, with 8 bases between. The CDR3 region is CASSGRSNTGELFF. CDR3 nucleotides: TGTGCCAGCAGTGGACGTTCGAACACCGGGGAGCTGTTTTTT.

This clonotype was observed a few times. J is TRBJ2-5 and V is TRBV6-5; 12 nucleotides match TRBD2. CDR1 and CDR2 from the germline V gene are MNHEY and SVGAGI. CDR3 size: 17 residues. V was clipped by 0 bases and J by 5 bases; unmatched bases: 7. This CDR3 is CASSYSGASGRVETQYF. CDR3 coding DNA: TGTGCCAGCAGTTACTCGGGCGCTAGCGGGAGGGTGGAGACCCAGTACTTC.

This chain connects TRBV5-6 to TRBJ2-3, with 7 bases identical to TRBD2. The V segment lost 0 bases and the J segment 7 bases; nucleotides outside the gene matches: 5. The CDR3 extends over 14 amino acids. Germline assignment: CDR1 SGHDT and CDR2 YYEEEE. The CDR3 is CASSLGASGYTQYF. CDR3 DNA: TGTGCCAGCAGCTTGGGGGCTAGCGGTTATACGCAGTATTTT.

This clonotype was observed a handful of times. This rearrangement joins TRBV29-1 to TRBJ2-5; D is undetermined. V lost 6 bases and J 1 base, leaving 9 bases between the germline ends. The CDR3 has 12 amino acids. From germline, CDR1 is SQVTM and CDR2 ANQGSEA. The CDR3 DNA reads TGCAGCGTCGGACCGGGCCAAGAGACCCAGTACTTC. Its translation is CSVGPGQETQYF.

This clonotype came up many times. The chain joins TRBV4-3 to TRBJ2-3; 11 positions match TRBD2. Germline CDR1 is LGHNA and CDR2 is YSLEER. The CDR3 runs to 17 residues. The trim removed 4 bases at V and 4 bases at J, leaving 10 bases unmatched. CDR3 sequence reads: CASSPSRTSGFSDTQYF. The CDR3 bases are TGCGCCAGCAGCCCATCCCGGACTAGCGGGTTCTCAGATACGCAGTATTTT.

This chain uses TRBV20-1 with TRBJ1-1; 7 nucleotides align to TRBD1. The CDR3 runs 12 residues. Germline-derived CDR1 and CDR2 are DFQATT and SNEGSKA (reference sequence). V lost 6 bases to trimming and J lost 6 bases; unmatched junction nucleotides: 7. The CDR3 loop is CSADRVNSEAFF. Written as DNA, the CDR3 is TGCAGTGCCGACAGGGTGAATTCTGAAGCTTTCTTT.

This clonotype turned up a few times. The chain links TRBV7-2 to TRBJ2-7; 11 bases match TRBD2. CDR1 is SGHTA and CDR2 is FQGNSA in the germline V gene. CDR3 length equals 14 residues. The V and J ends lost 3 bases and 6 bases, in that order; junction bases with no gene match: 4. The CDR3 sequence: CASSLGLAVTEQYF. The CDR3 region has the DNA TGTGCCAGCAGCTTGGGACTAGCGGTAACCGAGCAGTACTTC.

This clonotype showed up just a few times. The chain carries TRBV4-3 and TRBJ2-7, with D uncertain. This CDR3 is 15 amino acids long. Trimming shortened V by 1 base and J by 2 bases, and 12 bases separated the two germline ends. CDR1 is LGHNA and CDR2 is YSLEER in the germline V gene. CDR3 in DNA: TGCGCCAGCAGCCAAGTGAGGAACCCGACCTACGAGCAGTACTTC. Its translation: CASSQVRNPTYEQYF.

This clonotype was found a few times. The chain couples TRBV15 to TRBJ1-2, with D maybe TRBD1 (5 bases). CDR1 and CDR2 from the germline V gene are LNHNV and YYDKDF (reference sequence). This CDR3 is built from 18 residues. V lost 0 bases and J 5 bases, leaving 22 bases between the germline ends. CDR3 in amino acids: CATSRDGWSVFGGYGYTF. For the CDR3, the DNA is TGTGCCACCAGCAGAGATGGTTGGTCCGTCTTCGGGGGATATGGCTACACCTTC. Full variable domain (outside the CDR3, taken from reference TRBV15 and TRBJ1-2): DAMVIQNPRYQVTQFGKPVTLSCSQTLNHNVMYWYQQKSSQAPKLLFHYYDKDFNNEADTPDNFQSRRPNTSFCFLDIRSPGLGDTAMYLCATSRDGWSVFGGYGYTFGSGTRLTVV.

The CDR3 region is CASSPLRLAGTTFQYNEQFF. In nucleotides, the CDR3 is TGCGCCAGCAGCCCTCTGAGACTAGCGGGCACGACCTTTCAGTACAATGAGCAGTTCTTC. The chain carries TRBV4-1 and TRBJ2-1; 10 bases are shared with TRBD2. CDR1 is MGHRA, CDR2 YSYEKL, per germline. The length of the CDR3 is 20 residues. Trimming cost V 4 bases and J 4 bases; bases outside gene matches: 19.